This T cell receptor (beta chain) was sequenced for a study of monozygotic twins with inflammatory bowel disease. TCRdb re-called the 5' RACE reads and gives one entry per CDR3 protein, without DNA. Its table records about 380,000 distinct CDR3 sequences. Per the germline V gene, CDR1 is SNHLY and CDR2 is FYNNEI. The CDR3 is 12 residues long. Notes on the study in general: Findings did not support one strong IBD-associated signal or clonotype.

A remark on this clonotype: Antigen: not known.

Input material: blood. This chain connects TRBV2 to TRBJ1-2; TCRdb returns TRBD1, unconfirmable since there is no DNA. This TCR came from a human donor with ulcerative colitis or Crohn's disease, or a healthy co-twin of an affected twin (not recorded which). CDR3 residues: CASSRVSRGYTF.